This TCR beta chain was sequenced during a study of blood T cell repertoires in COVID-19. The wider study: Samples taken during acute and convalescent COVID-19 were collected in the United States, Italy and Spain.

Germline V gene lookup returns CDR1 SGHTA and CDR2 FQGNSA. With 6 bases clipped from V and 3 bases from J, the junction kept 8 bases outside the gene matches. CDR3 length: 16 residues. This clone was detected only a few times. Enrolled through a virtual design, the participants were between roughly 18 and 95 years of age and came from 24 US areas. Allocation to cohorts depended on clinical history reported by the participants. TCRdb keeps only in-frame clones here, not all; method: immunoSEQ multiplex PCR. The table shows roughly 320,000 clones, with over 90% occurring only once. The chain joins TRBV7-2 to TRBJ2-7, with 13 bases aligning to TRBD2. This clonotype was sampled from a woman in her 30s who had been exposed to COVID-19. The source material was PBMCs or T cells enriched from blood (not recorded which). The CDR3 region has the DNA TGTGCCAGCAGGCTACTAGCGGGGGGGAGGCACTACGAGCAGTACTTC. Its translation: CASRLLAGGRHYEQYF. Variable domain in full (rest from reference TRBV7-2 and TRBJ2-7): GAGVSQSPSNKVTEKGKDVELRCDPISGHTALYWYRQSLGQGLEFLIYFQGNSAPDKSGLPSDRFSAERTGGSVSTLTIQRTQQEDSAVYLCASRLLAGGRHYEQYFGPGTRLTVT.